This T cell receptor beta chain was recorded in a study of T cells after yellow fever vaccination (dated by TCRdb to the late 2010s). In terms of the full investigation: The SMART-Seq v4 Ultra Low Input RNA kit was used to prepare libraries from fractions with low cell numbers. Bulk TCR alpha and beta repertoires were sequenced longitudinally to track T-cell clones before and after primary and booster YFV17D yellow fever vaccination. Two healthy male donors, one aged 18 to 30 and one aged 30 to 40 years, were included in the cohort. Bulk PBMC replicates and cell subsets were isolated from blood drawn at multiple timepoints before and after both primary and secondary immunization. The paper's findings and limits, for the study overall: After the booster, most clones that had expanded after primary vaccination were detected again (nearly 98% of CD4 and around nine tenths of CD8), suggesting broad maintenance of memory. Compared with the primary T-cell response, the secondary T-cell response was weaker but faster, peaking on day 5 rather than day 15. A small share of clonotypes was detected in both CD4 and CD8 compartments, with the overlap likely arising from convergent recombination. Computational filtering was needed because FACS-sorted repertoires could contain abundant contaminating clonotypes from the bulk population. The study included only a couple of donors, which limits how far the findings can be generalized.

The germline V gene (reference sequence) sets CDR1 to SEHNR and CDR2 to FQNEAQ. Trimming removed 5 bases from V and 4 bases from J; the gene matches leave 5 bases unexplained. From cysteine to phenylalanine, the CDR3 is 14 amino acids long. Only the CDR3 portion is preserved as DNA: 42 bases, with reading frame beginning at the first base. The treatment or condition label, read with the paper, signifies: live attenuated yellow fever vaccine strain. PBMCs were isolated from peripheral blood using a standard Ficoll-Paque protocol. Dynabeads CD4 and CD8 positive selection kits were used to isolate the CD4 and CD8 T-cell fractions. TriZol was used to extract RNA from bulk PBMCs, from CD4 and CD8 fractions, and from dextramer-positive and dextramer-negative fractions. Note on this clonotype: Its antigen is not yet known. The record has no base qualities; no much larger clone is one base away.

For sequencing, an Illumina NovaSeq 6000 was employed. TCR cDNA was synthesized by 5'RACE template switching, which introduced a universal primer site and unique molecular identifiers. Priming of cDNA synthesis was performed from both the TCR alpha and TCR beta constant segments. Libraries were amplified in two PCR steps, with sample barcodes and sequencing adapters added in the second step. Sequencing of the libraries was done on either Illumina HiSeq 2500 (2x100 bp) or NovaSeq (2x150 bp). The authors' pipeline ran thus. MIGEC handled demultiplexing of reads and collapsing into UMI consensus sequences, while MiXCR performed V(D)J alignment. Vaccine-responding clonotypes were identified with edgeR using replicate PBMC samples, with FDR below 0.01 and a log2 fold change above 5 up to day 15 being required. Each bulk clonotype received a CD4 or CD8 identity based on whether the sequenced CD4 or CD8 repertoire contained that clonotype at higher abundance. The public sequencing data were trimmed at Q25 with fastp and processed into clonotypes with MiXCR by TCRdb, which kept only in-frame beta chains. A single entry per CDR3 protein holds the most common genes and DNA from its merged rows. What appears here as the V and J calls and clone size reflects TCRdb's work, not the paper's. This sample comprises approximately 90,000 distinct CDR3 sequences, under 6.5% of them detected only once. The ten largest clones take up roughly 39% of the sample.

The sequence links TRBV7-9 to TRBJ1-5; the central 7 bases match TRBD1. Sequences were derived from CD8+ T cells sorted from PBMCs, sampled 10 days after the yellow fever booster vaccination. This sequence originates from a man between 18 and 35 years old who received the YFV17D yellow fever vaccine. The CDR3 sequence is CASSRQGLNQPQHF. The nucleotide sequence is given as TGTGCCAGCAGCCGACAGGGCCTAAATCAGCCCCAGCATTTT.